This TCR beta chain originates from a study of blood T cell repertoires in COVID-19. Study in general: Some COVID-19 samples were acute and others convalescent; all came from the United States, Italy and Spain. PBMCs, B-cell-depleted T cells, or T cells were the source of the cDNA or gDNA that made up the material.

Study processing details: Estimated nucleated cell counts came from reference gene primer amplification. TCRdb keeps only in-frame clones here, not all; method: immunoSEQ multiplex PCR. That table gives V, J and clone size, and the DNA gave D and trimming. The data hold 100,000 to 150,000 clones, with roughly 74% observed a single time. Patients in Seattle were enrolled during active infection, then followed longitudinally. In this sample, this clone turned up a few times. The CDR3 length is 14 residues. Germline CDR1 LGHDT, CDR2 YNNKEL (reference sequence). V shed 4 bases, J shed 5 bases, and the junction held 5 bases outside the gene matches.

This sequence joins TRBV3-1 (or the pseudogene TRBV3-2) and TRBJ2-7; 10 positions match TRBD1. The source of this sequence is a man older than 75 with COVID-19, enrolled during active disease. Sequencing was performed on peripheral blood. Here the CDR3 reads CASSPWDRGHEQYF. The CDR3 bases are TGTGCCAGCAGCCCATGGGACAGGGGCCACGAGCAGTACTTC.